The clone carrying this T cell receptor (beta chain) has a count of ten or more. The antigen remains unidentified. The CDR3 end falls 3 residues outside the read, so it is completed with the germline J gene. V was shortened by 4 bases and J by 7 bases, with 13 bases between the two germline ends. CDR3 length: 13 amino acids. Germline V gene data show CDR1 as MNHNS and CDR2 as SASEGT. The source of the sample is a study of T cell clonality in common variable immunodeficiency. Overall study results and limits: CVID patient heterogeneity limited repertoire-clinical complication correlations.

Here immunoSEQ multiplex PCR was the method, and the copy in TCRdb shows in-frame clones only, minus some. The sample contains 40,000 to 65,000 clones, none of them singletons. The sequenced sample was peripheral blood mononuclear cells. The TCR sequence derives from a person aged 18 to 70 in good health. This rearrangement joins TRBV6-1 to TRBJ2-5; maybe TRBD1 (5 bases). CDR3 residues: CASSVTGSGTQYF. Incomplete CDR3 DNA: TGTGCCAGCAGTGTAACAGGCTCTGGGACC.